The 28 T cell receptor beta chains reported below all come from one sample, sequenced in a study of T cell responses to AZD1222 COVID-19 vaccine. The protocol was immunoSEQ multiplex PCR, while the TCRdb copy is restricted to in-frame clones and leaves out a portion. The sample consists of roughly 160,000 clones, about 91% of them appearing once. This material consisted of peripheral blood, taken on day 0 of AZD1222 vaccination. These receptors were taken from an adult in good health.

V gene TRBV6-5 combines with J gene TRBJ1-6; D is ambiguous. Germline loops: CDR1 MNHEY, CDR2 SVGAGI. CDR3 length equals 13 residues. With 8 bases removed from V and 7 bases from J, the gap between germline ends came to 12 bases. CDR3 sequence: CASRRTGNSPLHF. Here the CDR3 DNA reads TGTGCCAGCCGACGGACGGGAAATTCACCCCTCCACTTT.

The CDR3 coding sequence is TGTGCCAGCAGTTCAGACAGACACAATCAGCCCCAGCATTTT. Translated, it gives CASSSDRHNQPQHF. This chain connects TRBV6-5 to TRBJ1-5, with D possibly matching TRBD1 (5 bases). This CDR3 contains 14 residues. The V gene lost 4 bases and the J gene lost 3 bases, with 10 bases spanning the gap. The V gene's germline CDR1 is MNHEY and CDR2 SVGAGI.

This sequence joins TRBV7-2 and TRBJ1-1, with D unresolved. Germline CDR1 and CDR2: SGHTA and FQGNSA. The CDR3 consists of 15 residues. Trimming cost V 5 bases and J 0 bases, with 13 bases left between them. The CDR3 nucleotides read TGTGCCAGCAGCCCCCAAAGGGTTTTGAACACTGAAGCTTTCTTT. Amino acids: CASSPQRVLNTEAFF.

The chain employs TRBV13 and TRBJ2-1; no definite D call. The V gene lost 1 base and the J gene lost 7 bases, with 8 bases spanning the gap. This CDR3 is built from 13 residues. The germline V gene encodes CDR1 PRHDT and CDR2 FYEKMQ (reference sequence). DNA for the CDR3: TGTGCCAGCAGCTTAGCCCCCGGTAATGAGCAGTTCTTC. Translating it yields CASSLAPGNEQFF.

The chain employs TRBV5-4 and TRBJ2-7; D is uncertain. Germline V gives CDR1 SGHNT, CDR2 YYREEE (reference sequence). The V gene lost 0 bases and the J gene lost 3 bases, with 7 bases spanning the gap. CDR3 size: 13 residues. This chain's CDR3 is CASSLEPVYEQYF. The CDR3 coding sequence is TGTGCCAGCAGCTTGGAGCCAGTCTACGAGCAGTACTTC. Full variable domain (rest looked up from reference TRBV5-4 and TRBJ2-7): ETGVTQSPTHLIKTRGQQVTLRCSSQSGHNTVSWYQQALGQGPQFIFQYYREEENGRGNFPPRFSGLQFPNYSSELNVNALELDDSALYLCASSLEPVYEQYFGPGTRLTVT.

This chain uses TRBV7-9 with TRBJ1-6; 12 nucleotides agree with TRBD1. Per germline, CDR1 SEHNR and CDR2 FQNEAQ (reference sequence). Unmatched junction bases numbered 4, after V lost 4 bases and J lost 9 bases. The CDR3 consists of 15 residues. In DNA, the CDR3 is TGTGCCAGCAGCTCCGGGACAGGGGGCTTTTCACCCCTCCACTTT. Encoded protein: CASSSGTGGFSPLHF.

The chain joins TRBV28 to TRBJ1-1; 7 bases line up with TRBD1. CDR1 MDHEN and CDR2 SYDVKM come from the germline V gene. The V segment lost 3 bases and the J segment 5 bases; nucleotides outside the gene matches: 12. The CDR3 runs to 16 residues. CDR3 in DNA: TGTGCCAGCAGTTTCCTCATAGACAGGGCGTTTACTGAAGCTTTCTTT. Its protein product is CASSFLIDRAFTEAFF.

The chain couples TRBV5-1 to TRBJ2-6; D gene uncertain. V lost 0 bases and J lost 2, with 3 bases in between. The CDR3 length is 14 residues. Germline V CDR1 and CDR2: SGHRS, YFSETQ. As DNA, the CDR3 is TGCGCCAGCAGCTTGGTAGCTGGGGCCAACGTCCTGACTTTC. Protein: CASSLVAGANVLTF.

V and J are TRBV27 and TRBJ2-6, with 9 bases aligning to TRBD1. Trimming removed 7 bases from V and 2 bases from J; junction bases left unmatched: 18. The CDR3 contains 20 residues. The germline V gene has CDR1 MNHEY and CDR2 SMNVEV (reference sequence). CDR3 sequence: CASKPIHRGLIIPGANVLTF. CDR3 nucleotide sequence: TGTGCCAGCAAACCTATTCACAGGGGGCTGATAATTCCTGGGGCCAACGTCCTGACTTTC.

The J gene is TRBJ2-7, the V gene TRBV10-2, with D possibly called TRBD1 or TRBD2 (5 bases each). Between the trimmed V and J ends, which lost 6 bases and 4 bases, there was a span of 10 bases. Germline V CDR1 and CDR2: WSHSY, SAAADI. The CDR3 runs 12 residues. In DNA, the CDR3 is TGCGCCAGCAGCTGGGACGCGTACGAGCAGTACTTC. Amino acids: CASSWDAYEQYF.

This clone was observed once. This sequence joins TRBV5-4 and TRBJ2-7; 7 bases line up with TRBD2. The CDR3 loop spans 15 amino acids. CDR1 SGHNT and CDR2 YYREEE come from the germline V gene (reference sequence). The V and J ends lost 0 bases and 4 bases, in that order; junction bases with no gene match: 7. The CDR3 DNA reads TGTGCCAGCAGCTTGGCTAGCGGACTGAGGTACGAGCAGTACTTC. Translated, it gives CASSLASGLRYEQYF.

J is TRBJ1-1 and V is TRBV5-6, with unresolved D. The CDR3 totals 13 residues. The germline CDR1 and CDR2 sequences are SGHDT and YYEEEE. Trimming removed 6 bases from V and 1 base from J, with 10 bases in between. The CDR3 loop reads CASTLTWNTEAFF. The CDR3 nucleotides are TGTGCCAGCACCCTAACCTGGAACACTGAAGCTTTCTTT. The whole variable domain, remainder taken from reference TRBV5-6 and TRBJ1-1, is DAGVTQSPTHLIKTRGQQVTLRCSPKSGHDTVSWYQQALGQGPQFIFQYYEEEERQRGNFPDRFSGHQFPNYSSELNVNALLLGDSALYLCASTLTWNTEAFFGQGTRLTVV.

V is TRBV30 and J is TRBJ1-1, with 9 positions matching TRBD1. Germline assignment: CDR1 GTSNPN and CDR2 SVGIG (reference sequence). The CDR3 spans 14 residues. The junction had 6 bases not matched to a gene; V was cut back by 1 base and J by 6 bases. The CDR3 region is CAWSAGTGLAEAFF. The CDR3 coding sequence is TGTGCCTGGAGTGCCGGGACAGGGCTGGCTGAAGCTTTCTTT. Together with reference TRBV30 and TRBJ1-1, the CDR3 gives the full variable domain: SQTIHQWPATLVQPVGSPLSLECTVEGTSNPNLYWYRQAAGRGLQLLFYSVGIGQISSEVPQNLSASRPQDRQFILSSKKLLLSDSGFYLCAWSAGTGLAEAFFGQGTRLTVV.

This sequence joins TRBV15 and TRBJ1-2; D is unclear. The CDR3 contains 17 residues. Per the germline V gene, CDR1 is LNHNV and CDR2 is YYDKDF (reference sequence). V was clipped by 0 bases and J by 4 bases, with 18 bases between them. The CDR3 sequence is CATSRDILASESYGYTF. The CDR3 DNA follows: TGTGCCACCAGCAGAGATATTTTAGCGTCAGAGAGCTATGGCTACACCTTC.

The chain joins TRBV10-2 to TRBJ2-7, with D possibly matching TRBD1 (6 bases). This CDR3 has 13 residues. The V gene lost 2 bases and the J gene lost 3 bases, with 8 bases spanning the gap. Germline values: CDR1 WSHSY, CDR2 SAAADI. CDR3 loop: CASSETGNYEQYF. DNA of the CDR3: TGCGCCAGCAGTGAGACAGGGAACTACGAGCAGTACTTC.

This clone has just one count. This chain links TRBV5-4 with TRBJ1-4; maybe TRBD1 (5 bases). Trimming removed 1 base at V and 7 bases at J, with 11 bases between. Looked up from germline, CDR1 is SGHNT and CDR2 is YYREEE (reference sequence). This CDR3 comprises 14 residues. The CDR3 spells CASSLRGTGEKLFF. The CDR3 nucleotides read TGTGCCAGCAGCTTGCGGGGGACGGGTGAAAAACTGTTTTTT.

As DNA, the CDR3 is TGTGCCAGCAGCCAAGATCGAAGGACAGTATATGGCTACACCTTC. Translation gives CASSQDRRTVYGYTF. This chain uses TRBV3-1 (or the pseudogene TRBV3-2) with TRBJ1-2; a possible D gene is TRBD1 (6 bases). The CDR3 consists of 15 residues. Trimming left V 0 bases short and J 5 bases short, with 13 bases between. Germline V CDR1 and CDR2: LGHDT, YNNKEL (reference sequence).

The chain uses TRBV27 and TRBJ1-5; no reliable D call. Trimming removed 6 bases at V and 0 bases at J, with 9 bases between. Per germline, CDR1 MNHEY and CDR2 SMNVEV (reference sequence). The CDR3 covers 14 residues. CDR3 sequence: CASRGWDSNQPQHF. As DNA, the CDR3 is TGTGCCAGCAGGGGGTGGGATAGCAATCAGCCCCAGCATTTT.

The chain uses TRBV7-2 and TRBJ1-2; tentative D call: TRBD1 (5 bases). In germline, CDR1 is SGHTA, CDR2 FQGNSA. V lost 0 bases to trimming and J lost 8 bases, with 10 bases between them. The CDR3 has 13 residues. CDR3 protein: CASSLASQGGYTF. In DNA form, the CDR3 reads TGTGCCAGCAGCTTAGCCAGCCAGGGAGGCTACACCTTC.

This clone was seen more than once but under ten times. V gene TRBV18 combines with J gene TRBJ2-7, with D maybe TRBD1 (5 bases). Germline V gene sequence: CDR1 KGHSH, CDR2 LQKENI. The V end lost 2 bases, the J end lost 3 bases, and 14 bases lay between the germline ends. The CDR3 has 15 residues. CDR3: CASSPRGSPNYEQYF. CDR3 nucleotide sequence: TGTGCCAGCTCACCAAGGGGCTCTCCCAACTACGAGCAGTACTTC.

CDR3: CASSSWGVTYEQYF. In nucleotides, the CDR3 is TGTGCCAGCAGCTCGTGGGGCGTTACCTACGAGCAGTACTTC. The chain has TRBV5-4 and TRBJ2-7, with D perhaps matching TRBD1 (5 bases). The germline CDR1 and CDR2 sequences are SGHNT and YYREEE (reference sequence). Trimming left V 3 bases short and J 2 bases short, with 12 bases between. This CDR3 contains 14 residues.

The CDR3: CASSGTGTREQYF. As DNA, the CDR3 is TGTGCCAGTTCCGGGACAGGGACCCGCGAGCAGTACTTC. The rearrangement joins TRBV19 to TRBJ2-7, with TRBD1 matching over 9 bases. The V segment lost 8 bases and the J segment 6 bases; nucleotides outside the gene matches: 8. The CDR3 is 13 amino acids. Germline CDR1 LNHDA, CDR2 SQIVND (reference sequence).

This clone was seen a few times. The chain is built from TRBV4-3 and TRBJ1-1; D is uncertain. CDR3 size: 13 residues. The V gene's germline CDR1 is LGHNA and CDR2 YSLEER. Trimming stripped 8 bases from V and 4 bases from J, with 14 bases between. CDR3 amino acids: CASEFSRGTEAFF. CDR3 DNA: TGCGCCAGCGAATTTAGCCGGGGCACTGAAGCTTTCTTT.

The CDR3 DNA sequence: TGTGCCTGGAACAGCAATTCACCCCTCCACTTT. It specifies CAWNSNSPLHF. The V call is TRBV30, the J call TRBJ1-6; D gene unclear. The germline V gene has CDR1 GTSNPN and CDR2 SVGIG (reference sequence). Trimming shortened V by 4 bases and J by 7 bases, and 5 bases separated the two germline ends. The CDR3 runs 11 residues.

The chain recombines TRBV9 with TRBJ2-3; 13 bases fit TRBD2. The ends lost 3 bases at V and 3 bases at J; junction bases unmatched: 4. In germline, CDR1 is SGDLS, CDR2 YYNGEE. CDR3 length: 16 residues. This CDR3 is CASSDKLAGGTDTQYF. CDR3 sequence (DNA): TGTGCCAGCAGCGACAAACTAGCGGGAGGGACAGATACGCAGTATTTT. Supplemented by reference TRBV9 and TRBJ2-3, the full variable domain reads DSGVTQTPKHLITATGQRVTLRCSPRSGDLSVYWYQQSLDQGLQFLIQYYNGEERAKGNILERFSAQQFPDLHSELNLSSLELGDSALYFCASSDKLAGGTDTQYFGPGTRLTVL.

The chain has TRBV10-1 and TRBJ2-1; TRBD2 aligns across 14 bases. This CDR3 is built from 17 residues. Losses at the gene ends were 10 bases for V and 0 bases for J; bases not matched to a gene: 8. CDR1 and CDR2 (germline): WNHNN, SYGVQD (reference sequence). The CDR3 region has the DNA TGCGCCACGAGGACTAGCGGGGGGAGAAGCTCCTACAATGAGCAGTTCTTC. This translates into CATRTSGGRSSYNEQFF.

The V call is TRBV24-1, the J call TRBJ2-5; 7 bases match TRBD2. The CDR3 is 16 residues long. With V trimmed by 2 bases and J by 2 bases, 7 bases remained unmatched. Germline CDR1 is KGHDR and CDR2 is SFDVKD. CDR3 sequence reads: CATSDYPAGMQETQYF. CDR3 nucleotides: TGTGCCACCAGTGATTATCCAGCGGGGATGCAAGAGACCCAGTACTTC.

The rearrangement uses TRBV7-9 and TRBJ1-1; no clear D. In germline, CDR1 is SEHNR, CDR2 FQNEAQ (reference sequence). With 5 bases removed from V and 5 bases from J, the gap between germline ends came to 9 bases. The CDR3 loop spans 12 amino acids. The CDR3 spells CASSRGGTEAFF. The CDR3 DNA sequence: TGTGCCAGCAGCCGGGGAGGGACTGAAGCTTTCTTT.